These 9 T cell receptor beta chains were sequenced from one sample in a study of T cells expressing NK-cell markers. Each CDR3 protein gets one entry in TCRdb, which reprocessed the 5' RACE reads and gives no DNA. The table lists 450,000 to 600,000 distinct CDR3 sequences, with less than 4.5% in the top ten. Material: blood T cells: a sorted CD56 or NKG2C T cell subset, CD4+ or CD8+ T cells, or bulk PBMC T cells (not recorded which). These receptors were taken from a young man in good health.

V usage is TRBV5-1 and J usage is TRBJ2-5. The CDR3 runs 15 residues. Germline-derived CDR1 and CDR2 are SGHRS and YFSETQ. CDR3 region: CASSLALGSQETQYF.

The rearrangement links TRBV4-3 to TRBJ2-3; no DNA is available, so the TRBD1 call from TCRdb remains unchecked. The germline gives CDR1 LGHNA, CDR2 YSLEER. The length of the CDR3 is 14 residues. The CDR3 region is CASSQGGRTDTQYF.

The chain joins TRBV7-9 to TRBJ2-5; the TCRdb D gene call, TRBD1, has no DNA to confirm it. CDR1 is SEHNR, CDR2 FQNEAQ, per germline (reference sequence). The CDR3 length is 15 residues. The CDR3 sequence is CASSVPGGDQETQYF.

The V gene is TRBV7-3, the J gene TRBJ2-3. The V gene's germline CDR1 is SGHTA and CDR2 FQGTGA. The CDR3 extends over 13 amino acids. The CDR3 loop reads CASSLGPIDTQYF.

The chain links TRBV18 to TRBJ2-2. The CDR3 contains 15 residues. Germline V lookup: CDR1 KGHSH, CDR2 LQKENI. Here the CDR3 reads CASSSNGPNTGELFF.

The V gene is TRBV4-1, the J gene TRBJ1-1. Germline CDR1 and CDR2: MGHRA and YSYEKL. The CDR3 is made up of 16 amino acids. The CDR3: CASSQDRTLVNTEAFF.

The chain couples TRBV5-6 to TRBJ2-5; TCRdb's D call of TRBD1 is untestable without DNA. Germline CDR1 is SGHDT and CDR2 is YYEEEE. The CDR3 runs to 14 residues. The CDR3 reads CASSLDGTGGAQYF.

The chain carries TRBV20-1 and TRBJ2-7; TCRdb proposes TRBD1, but this gene call is untestable without DNA. The CDR3 sequence is 14 residues long. Per germline, CDR1 DFQATT and CDR2 SNEGSKA (reference sequence). CDR3 loop: CSARVPGVSYEQYF.

The J gene is TRBJ2-7, the V gene TRBV12-3 or TRBV12-4; with no DNA, the TCRdb D assignment of TRBD1 cannot be verified. The CDR3 totals 16 residues. CDR3 loop: CASSRGGTGRGLRQYF.